Listed below are T cell receptor beta chains from one sample, sequenced in a study of T cells in Graves' hyperthyroidism and ophthalmopathy. In TCRdb, the multiplex PCR reads were re-called with MiXCR into one record per CDR3 protein. Found here are 600,000 to 700,000 distinct CDR3 sequences, 14% to 15% of them singletons; the top ten hold around 4.5%. The sample comprised blood. The source of these receptors is a woman aged 40-49 years with Graves' ophthalmopathy. The conserved cysteine and the conserved F or W are not part of the CDR3 here. The order of the fields is V gene, CDR3 protein.

>TRBV28
ASSLSTSGPQETQY
>TRBV6-5
ASSYSRTNTEAF
>TRBV12-3/TRBV12-4
ASSPARSWQPQH
>TRBV28
ASSGDRPSQETQY
>TRBV6-2/TRBV6-3
ASSFPNLKGEQY
>TRBV10-3
AISEGLGQIYGYT
>TRBV19
ASSSSGQGEGTEAF
>TRBV6-1
ASSGTGEYGYT
>TRBV28
ASRVPGQGPSIYGYT
>TRBV28
ASTRLGSPLH
>TRBV11-2
ASSLGLAGEAVTYEQY
>TRBV28
ASRTDGFEEQY
>TRBV29-1
SVGEVSGSYGYT
>TRBV7-9
ASSDPPSEAF
>TRBV7-2
ASRRTGGSTYEQY
>TRBV2
ASGYRTGITSYEQY
>TRBV12-3/TRBV12-4
ASSHSNTEAF
>TRBV29-1
SVDRDVTGVTQY
>TRBV6-5
ASSYGTDTEAF
>TRBV5-1
ASSEGGLYSNQPQH
>TRBV30
AWSRAGEAF
>TRBV6-5
ASSSPGTGRAYEQY
>TRBV27
ASSQTRAGELF
>TRBV20-1
SARGQTKTYEQY
>TRBV6-2/TRBV6-3
ASSYGTGYGCT
>TRBV4-3
ASRDRDRNTEAF
>TRBV5-1
ASSPRDSLETQY
>TRBV28
ASSRAGDPDTQY
>TRBV28
ASRNTPSGEQY
>TRBV7-9
ASSLVIGGTEAF
>TRBV24-1
ATRSRGMNTEAF
>TRBV7-7
ASSFLAGVKETQY
>TRBV12-3/TRBV12-4
ATLGSSNYGYT
>TRBV2
ASSSALTDTQY
>TRBV28
ASSPPDRDTEAF
>TRBV7-2
ASSTEGTAVNSPLH
>TRBV18
ASSPMTETEAF
>TRBV30
AWDRGVTLTRLDEQY
>TRBV6-1
ASRQGFHQPQH
>TRBV7-8
ASSLEQGGHEQPQH
>TRBV27
ASSFGEGGEQY
>TRBV12-3/TRBV12-4
ASSFPTSGSEQY
>TRBV6-4
ASNLSPGGEANYGYT
>TRBV11-2
ASSLRTSGRWDIEQY
>TRBV30
AWSVRDYT
>TRBV6-5
ASSYSGRGGQY
>TRBV12-3/TRBV12-4
ASKNSAYEQY
>TRBV2
ASMKDENTGELF
>TRBV28
ASSQTGDGKETQY
>TRBV27
ASSPRDAAHTEAF
>TRBV28
ASSTTGAYEQY
>TRBV15
ATSRDSGGPRGYT
>TRBV6-1
ASRNSQANTEAF
>TRBV6-1
ATGTFRDRGLGETQY
>TRBV12-3/TRBV12-4
ASSLGWGYT
>TRBV30
AWGQRGRNQPQH
>TRBV28
ASFGSLPQPQH